This T cell receptor beta chain was observed in a study of blood T cell repertoires in COVID-19. This clone was seen a single time. TCRdb's table, derived via immunoSEQ multiplex PCR, lists solely in-frame clones and lacks some. The repertoire consists of 250,000 to 350,000 clones, with about 87% occurring once and the leading ten covering roughly 5.2%. Germline CDR1 DFQATT, CDR2 SNEGSKA (reference sequence). Trimming left V 3 bases short and J 7 bases short, with 22 bases between. The CDR3 is 16 residues long. The receptor comes from a woman in her thirties who had recovered from COVID-19. The sequenced sample consisted of PBMCs or T cells enriched from blood (not recorded which). The chain joins TRBV20-1 to TRBJ1-5; D ambiguous. CDR3 bases: TGCAGTGCTAGTAGTGCGGGAGGCCAGATTAGACAGCCCCAGCATTTT. This sequence encodes CSASSAGGQIRQPQHF.